These T cell receptor beta chains were read from a single sample in a study of T cells in Graves' hyperthyroidism and ophthalmopathy. TCRdb re-called the multiplex PCR reads through MiXCR, storing one row per CDR3 protein. The sample has more than 350,000 distinct CDR3 sequences, 13% to 15% seen once. Sequencing was done on a sample of blood. Source of these receptors: a young woman with Graves' ophthalmopathy. CDR3s include the opening cysteine and the closing phenylalanine or tryptophan. D genes are given only for firm matches. Rows may omit the clone size; those that give it use once, few, many or a size class.

D gene | J gene | V gene | clone size | CDR3 protein | CDR3 DNA
NA | TRBJ2-1 | TRBV24-1 | many | CATSDLNPTAYNEQFF | TGTGCCACCAGTGATTTGAACCCTACAGCCTACAATGAGCAGTTCTTC
TRBD1 | TRBJ1-1 | TRBV5-1 | few | CASSWGTGGNTEAFF | TGCGCCAGCAGCTGGGGGACAGGGGGCAACACTGAAGCTTTCTTT
NA | TRBJ2-4 | TRBV7-9 | many | CASSLTAGTHLAKNIQYF | TGTGCCAGCAGCTTAACTGCCGGGACACACCTAGCCAAAAACATTCAGTACTTC
NA | TRBJ2-7 | TRBV29-1 | NA | CSVETGQFEDEQYF | TGCAGCGTTGAAACAGGGCAGTTTGAGGACGAGCAGTACTTC
TRBD2 | TRBJ2-3 | TRBV3-1 | many | CASSQDISGVYTDTQYF | TGTGCCAGCAGCCAAGATATTAGCGGGGTGTACACAGATACGCAGTATTTT
TRBD2 | TRBJ2-1 | TRBV11-2 | many | CASSRSSGEYNEQFF | TGTGCCAGCAGCCGCTCTAGCGGGGAATACAATGAGCAGTTCTTC
TRBD2 | TRBJ2-5 | TRBV11-2 | many | CASSRLAGATYQETQYF | TGTGCCAGCAGTCGACTAGCGGGGGCTACATACCAAGAGACCCAGTACTTC
NA | TRBJ1-3 | TRBV2 | many | CASGGDGNTIYF | TGTGCCAGCGGAGGGGATGGAAACACCATATATTTT
TRBD1 | TRBJ1-1 | TRBV6-1 | many | CASSLTGAVGTEAFF | TGTGCCAGCAGTTTAACAGGGGCCGTGGGCACTGAAGCTTTCTTT
NA | TRBJ1-1 | TRBV19 | few | CASSPAIMNTEAFF | TGTGCCAGTAGTCCCGCTATCATGAACACTGAAGCTTTCTTT
NA | TRBJ2-1 | TRBV7-3 | NA | CASSQVWSIHNEQFF | TGCGCCAGCTCACAGGTTTGGAGCATCCACAATGAGCAGTTCTTC
NA | TRBJ2-5 | TRBV6-1 | many | CASSVERVRASETQYF | TGTGCCAGCAGTGTAGAGAGAGTCAGGGCTTCGGAGACCCAGTACTTC
TRBD1 | TRBJ2-7 | TRBV28 | many | CASSLSLHRGLSYEQYF | TGTGCCAGCAGTTTATCCCTCCACAGGGGGCTTTCCTACGAGCAGTACTTC